These 10 T cell receptor beta chains came from one sample sequenced in a study of blood T cell repertoires in COVID-19. Clones were sequenced by immunoSEQ multiplex PCR, and TCRdb holds only the in-frame ones, with some missing. The sample carries 350,000 or so clones, around 90% recorded once. The sequenced sample was peripheral blood. The receptors here all came from a man aged 18 to 29 with active or convalescent COVID-19.

The rearrangement uses TRBV7-9 and TRBJ1-2; 7 bases line up with TRBD1. CDR1 is SEHNR, CDR2 FQNEAQ, per germline (reference sequence). CDR3 length equals 14 residues. The J segment lost 2 bases and the V segment lost 3 bases, leaving 3 bases of the junction unmatched. CDR3 protein: CASSFPGQNYGYTF. The CDR3 nucleotides read TGTGCCAGCAGCTTTCCGGGACAGAACTATGGCTACACCTTC.

This clone turned up a few times. The V and J genes are TRBV25-1 and TRBJ1-1, with D maybe TRBD1 (5 bases). Germline lookup yields CDR1 MGHDK and CDR2 SYGVNS. V dropped 3 bases and J dropped 1 base, with 9 bases sitting between them. The CDR3 loop spans 14 amino acids. This CDR3 is CASSDFRGNTEAFF. The DNA for the CDR3 is TGTGCCAGCAGTGATTTTAGGGGGAACACTGAAGCTTTCTTT. Drawing the rest from reference TRBV25-1 and TRBJ1-1, the complete variable domain is EADIYQTPRYLVIGTGKKITLECSQTMGHDKMYWYQQDPGMELHLIHYSYGVNSTEKGDLSSESTVSRIRTEHFPLTLESARPSHTSQYLCASSDFRGNTEAFFGQGTRLTVV.

The V gene is TRBV28, the J gene TRBJ1-1, with a tentative D call TRBD1 (5 bases). V was shortened by 4 bases and J by 1 base, with 13 bases between the two germline ends. CDR1 and CDR2 (germline): MDHEN, SYDVKM. CDR3 length: 15 residues. This CDR3 is CASSSQGEGNTEAFF. The CDR3, as DNA: TGTGCCAGCAGTTCACAAGGGGAGGGGAACACTGAAGCTTTCTTT.

The chain has TRBV7-9 and TRBJ1-4; D unclear. From germline, CDR1 is SEHNR and CDR2 FQNEAQ (reference sequence). This CDR3 has 16 residues. V lost 5 bases and J lost 2, with 15 bases in between. CDR3 DNA sequence: TGTGCCAGCAGCCGGGGTCGGGTCGCGACTAATGAAAAACTGTTTTTT. Protein: CASSRGRVATNEKLFF. Full variable domain (missing parts from reference TRBV7-9 and TRBJ1-4): DTGVSQNPRHKITKRGQNVTFRCDPISEHNRLYWYRQTLGQGPEFLTYFQNEAQLEKSRLLSDRFSAERPKGSFSTLEIQRTEQGDSAMYLCASSRGRVATNEKLFFGSGTQLSVL.

J is TRBJ1-1 and V is TRBV7-9; TRBD1 matches 9 bases. The V gene end was trimmed by 5 bases and the J gene end by 4 bases; junction bases not matched to a gene: 8. Germline V CDR1 and CDR2: SEHNR, FQNEAQ (reference sequence). The CDR3 length is 15 residues. The CDR3 DNA sequence: TGTGCCAGCAGCCCGTTCCTGACAGGGGGCACTGAAGCTTTCTTT. Residues: CASSPFLTGGTEAFF.

The rearrangement links TRBV11-2 to TRBJ1-2; D is ambiguous. Trimming shortened V by 1 base and J by 8 bases, and 11 bases separated the two germline ends. The germline V gene has CDR1 SGHAT and CDR2 FQNNGV. The CDR3 has 13 amino acids. The CDR3 spells CASSLVGREGYTF. The DNA for the CDR3 is TGTGCCAGCAGCTTAGTAGGGAGGGAAGGCTACACCTTC.

The rearrangement joins TRBV28 to TRBJ2-2; D possibly corresponds to TRBD1 (6 bases). This CDR3 spans 15 amino acids. The germline V gene encodes CDR1 MDHEN and CDR2 SYDVKM. Trimming pared 8 bases from V and 2 bases from J, leaving 15 bases between. The CDR3 here is CASGNRDKNTGELFF. The CDR3 DNA follows: TGTGCCAGCGGCAACCGGGACAAAAACACCGGGGAGCTGTTTTTT.

Points on this clone: This specimen includes other DNA sequences encoding the same CDR3. This sequence joins TRBV27 and TRBJ2-7; TRBD2 is a possible D gene (5 bases). This CDR3 comprises 13 residues. Per the germline V gene, CDR1 is MNHEY and CDR2 is SMNVEV (reference sequence). V gave up 2 bases and J gave up 0 bases, with 5 bases separating them. The CDR3 DNA is TGTGCCAGCAGTTTACGGGACTCCTACGAGCAGTACTTC. This codes for CASSLRDSYEQYF.

V usage is TRBV6-5 and J usage is TRBJ2-6; D is unresolved. The CDR3 sequence is 13 residues long. V lost 7 bases and J lost 4, with 8 bases in between. Looked up from germline, CDR1 is MNHEY and CDR2 is SVGAGI. The CDR3 DNA reads as TGTGCCAGCAATTCCCTCGGGGCCAACGTCCTGACTTTC. This sequence encodes CASNSLGANVLTF.

V usage is TRBV11-2 and J usage is TRBJ1-6; 8 positions match TRBD1. Germline V lookup: CDR1 SGHAT, CDR2 FQNNGV. The CDR3 is 17 amino acids. The V and J ends lost 0 bases and 6 bases, in that order; junction bases with no gene match: 7. CDR3 in amino acids: CASSLDLTGEGNSPLHF. The CDR3 DNA sequence: TGTGCCAGCAGCTTAGATCTGACAGGGGAGGGTAATTCACCCCTCCACTTT.